This T cell receptor (beta chain) was captured in a study of TIL therapy for anti-PD-1-resistant metastatic lung cancer (dated by TCRdb to 2020 to 2023). For the study in its entirety: A median age of approximately 50 years (range about 35-80) and a median tumor PD-L1 proportion score of roughly 5.8% were recorded among enrolled patients. Most of the cohort had lung adenocarcinoma, including a few EGFR-mutant tumors and two ALK-rearranged tumors, and half of the patients were either current or former smokers. Clonotypes were tracked across tumor, expanded TIL product and serial blood samples by T cell receptor beta sequencing of tumor and peripheral blood. A median non-synonymous tumor mutation burden of under 1.9 mutations per megabase was determined across the cohort by whole-exome sequencing. Findings and caveats that apply to the study as a whole: The study protocol defined all tumor marker inferences as exploratory. Clonal turnover during TIL culture was high, and many clones enriched in the product were not detected in the baseline tumor, suggesting clonal contraction rather than faithful expansion. Higher clonality and lower diversity were observed in expanded TIL cultures than in baseline intratumoral T cells (median clonality approximately 6.4% vs 31%, p < 0.0001). Generalizability was limited because the cohort was highly selected, with more treatment-naive, never-smoker and oncogene-addicted patients included than is typical.

As concerns this clone: Its cognate antigen has yet to be identified. No much larger clone exists at a distance of one base, and base qualities are not known.

TCR beta CDR3 regions were amplified from genomic DNA by bias-controlled multiplex PCR with the immunoSEQ v3 hsTCRB kit. TCR libraries were sequenced on an Illumina NextSeq 500 to around 2 million read pairs for survey level or about 5-6.5 million for deep level. On the study's bioinformatics: The immunoSEQ Analyzer software assigned V, D and J genes, filtered out non-productive sequences, and reported clonality. Repertoires were compared by productive Simpson clonality and by the Morisita overlap index of productive TRB rearrangements between infused TIL and blood. The table was pulled from immuneACCESS by TCRdb, which kept in-frame rearrangements only. Such tables lose some clones; where checked, under half of the loss comes from unresolved V genes, and the rest has no known cause. That table gives V, J and clone size, and the DNA gave D and trimming. Within this sample are about 95,000 clones, with roughly 65% of them counted one time only. Roughly 9.8% of the sample goes to the ten largest clones.

The time point label, read with the paper, signifies: pre-treatment sample, taken before nivolumab and TIL therapy. Excised metastases, mostly pleural nodules or supraclavicular lymph nodes, were used as baseline tumor samples and were taken from the same resection from which TIL were grown. Tumors were harvested prior to any PD-1/PD-L1 blockade, after which nivolumab was administered to patients, and lymphodepletion, expanded TIL infusion and IL-2 were given to patients who progressed. Adults with stage 4 NSCLC were enrolled in a dual-center phase I trial from 2017 to early 2020. The samples were obtained from a phase I trial that was single-arm and open-label and tested tumor-infiltrating lymphocyte therapy combined with nivolumab in advanced non-small cell lung cancer. Portions of each resected tumor were snap-frozen in liquid nitrogen and stored at -80 °C. Tumor regions of interest were chosen on H&E sections by laser-capture macrodissection, pulverized into around 15 mg aliquots, and extracted with Qiagen Allprep kits.

Including the terminal cysteine and phenylalanine, the CDR3 comprises 14 residues. Only CDR3 DNA remains: 42 bases, in frame from the first base. V loses 7 bases at its end and J loses 4 bases; junction bases beyond the gene matches: 10. Per the germline V gene, SQVTM is the CDR1 and ANQGSEA is the CDR2. This receptor was obtained from a person aged 25 to 85 with non-small cell lung cancer. Sequenced material: tumor tissue, taken at baseline. The chain couples TRBV29-1 to TRBJ2-1; 7 bases in between match TRBD2. The CDR3 corresponds to CSAPRGGKYNEQFF. The nucleotide sequence is TGCAGCGCCCCGAGGGGAGGGAAATACAATGAGCAGTTCTTC.